What follows describes a single T cell receptor (beta chain). This clone turned up a few times. Its antigen is still unknown. Per-base qualities were not stored, and no clone one base away is much larger. This entry belongs to a study of cytomegalovirus exposure and HLA in healthy donors (dated by TCRdb to about 2017). General notes on the study: An earlier analysis of 587 of the donors reported about 260 Gb of sequence data and 117 million unique TCR beta sequences obtained from around 180 million T cells. Using immunosequencing, the study profiled T cell repertoires from roughly 650 subjects and related those repertoires to cytomegalovirus serostatus. Of the 300 to 500 genotyped donors, 81% were placed in the genetic ancestry cluster associated with self-reported Caucasian donors. Among some 400 genotyped donors of the cohort, an average of approximately 200,000 unique TCR beta nucleotide sequences was sequenced per donor, of which about 18% were non-productive. A later analysis re-analyzed previously published TCR beta repertoires from approximately 700 donors and added high-resolution HLA genotyping to study TCR occurrence patterns. Every discovery cohort repertoire had been produced on one sequencing platform. An early release that covered roughly 600 HLA-typed donors contained around 300 gigabases of sequencing data and tens of millions of unique TCR sequences. Both class I and class II loci were covered by HLA typing, at four-digit resolution. The number of donors typed differed by locus, with 629-630 for A, B, C, DRB1 and DQB1, about 500 for DQA1, 600 to 610 for DPA1, and around 430 for DPB1. Alongside the repertoire data, information on donor age, sex, ethnicity and CMV serostatus was compiled. Roughly 5 DR-DQ haplotypes were treated as single units for association and clustering because of strong linkage in the cohort. Rather than using new phenotypic data, the later analysis identified candidate immune exposures from TCR beta sequences and from how often those sequences occurred across donors. Genome-wide SNP genotypes for about three fifths of the roughly 700 donors were used in a later genetic analysis, which treated that subset as a discovery cohort. To predict cytomegalovirus infection status, the study brought together high-throughput TCR immunosequencing, statistical association of individual TCRs with disease status, and machine learning. In addition to the first cohort of 666 subjects, a separate validation cohort of 130 or so different subjects was used. The aim of the study was to test whether cataloging public T cell receptors could identify signatures of past pathogen exposure. An earlier analysis of around 640 of the donors used high-throughput TCR beta sequencing to judge whether each TCR beta V gene segment behaved as functional or pseudogenic. What the authors observed across the whole study: The study gave a list of about 170 TCR beta chains associated with cytomegalovirus. According to a later analysis, TCR association rates differed among HLA loci, with DRB1 alleles showing the most associated TCRs and HLA-C alleles showing the fewest. The 87-base-pair reads could not distinguish some IMGT-functional V segments, including TRBV6-2 and TRBV6-3, so those segments were excluded. Immune exposure information for the cohort was limited to CMV serostatus. A later analysis reported that several top co-occurrence clusters appeared linked to parvovirus B19, influenza, CMV and Epstein-Barr virus. In an earlier analysis of roughly 560 of the donors, most TCR beta V segments were observed in productive rearrangements about 87% or about 30% of the time, broadly matching IMGT annotations. Compared with equally common non-associated chains, HLA-associated TCR beta chains in a later analysis were more clonally expanded and had lower generation probabilities. At a false discovery rate of 0.05, a later analysis linked about 16,000 TCR beta sequences to specific HLA alleles. Most TCR sequences were observed very rarely across donors, whereas some public TCRs were present in many individuals. In vitro tests confirmed that a few of the cytomegalovirus-associated TCR beta chains recognize cytomegalovirus antigens. Only TCR beta chains were sequenced in this cohort, and the absence of alpha or paired-chain data limited detectable features. A group of highly shared sequence variants was considered likely to be a technical artifact of the sequencing pipeline. A further reported finding was that TCR beta sequences accurately predicted the HLA-A and HLA-B alleles for most subjects in the first cohort. The classifier was reported to diagnose cytomegalovirus status with high specificity and sensitivity in both the original and validation cohorts. Assigning TCR associations to individual alleles was difficult when HLA alleles, especially DR and DQ, strongly co-occurred. The authors suggested that the approach could potentially be extended to other disease states and immunological phenotypes. Sequencing depth was assumed to be roughly uniform across donors in the presence/absence analyses, though that assumption may not hold. Approximately 16 rarely observed V segments, including chromosome 9 orphons, were excluded from the earlier analysis of a few hundred of the donors because counts were too low. Because HLA typing was missing for some donors at each locus, association tests included only the typed subset. An association between a missense DCLRE1C variant and V-gene and J-gene trimming of TCR beta chains was found in a later genetic analysis and replicated in an independent cohort. In a later analysis, most CMV-associated TCR beta chains were found to appear HLA-restricted, with HLA associations seemingly driven largely by CMV exposure. Correlated functional status among segregating V segments might reflect linkage disequilibrium, but an unknown experimental factor could not be ruled out. A later genetic analysis reported fewer N-insertions in productive TCRs among donors in an Asian-associated ancestry cluster than the roughly 640-donor mean.

Relative to germline, V is 6 bases shorter and J is 1 base shorter, with 9 bases between their ends. Sequences MNHNY (CDR1) and SVGAGI (CDR2) are obtained from the germline V gene (reference sequence). The CDR3 runs 13 residues from the cysteine to the phenylalanine. Only CDR3 DNA remains: 39 bases, in frame from the first base. The method was the immunoSEQ multiplex PCR assay. The multiplex PCR relied on a mix of 60 forward primers for TCR Vbeta segments and 13 reverse primers for TCR Jbeta segments. Amplification of the CDR3 region of rearranged TCR beta genes was performed with a multiplex PCR assay on genomic DNA. The amplified TCR beta libraries were sequenced on the Illumina HiSeq System as 87-base-pair reads. Turning to the authors' computational methods: A later analysis counted 65 million to 90 million unique TCR beta chains across the 690 or so repertoires, and roughly 10 million of these chains were shared by at least two donors. A nearest-neighbor algorithm error-corrected the raw reads and collapsed the reads into unique sequences, merging closely related sequences to remove PCR and sequencing errors. V, D and J gene segments were assigned by aligning CDR3 sequences to IMGT reference sequences. For a sequence to be retained, a match of at least six nucleotides was required to both a V gene segment and a J gene segment. A rearrangement counted as productive if the CDR3 had no stop codons and remained in frame with V and J, and every other rearrangement counted as non-productive. CDR3 was defined according to IMGT convention as the region running from the second conserved V-encoded cysteine to the conserved J-encoded phenylalanine. The earlier analysis of 587 of the donors excluded sequences that lacked an unambiguous match to a single V gene segment. In an earlier analysis of almost 600 of the donors, a V segment was called functional when productive rearrangements were above 56.7%, and segregating when the standard deviation between donors exceeded 5%. A statistical classification framework was built for diagnosing cytomegalovirus status from the catalog of TCR beta chain sequences. A later analysis assigned V and J genes by comparing TCR nucleotide sequences with IMGT/GENE-DB human TR gene sequences. Using the TCRdist pipeline, a later analysis assigned CDR3 sequences along with most-parsimonious VDJ recombination scenarios. A later analysis defined each TCR beta chain by its CDR3 amino acid sequence plus V-gene family, and excluded reads lacking a unique V-gene family. To address suspected cross-contamination and a sequencing artifact, a later analysis removed some 620 highly shared, low-generation-probability nucleotide sequences. A later analysis calculated a clonal expansion index for each public chain from normalized within-repertoire ranks of inferred template counts. In a later analysis, generation probabilities were computed with a VDJ recombination model fitted to out-of-frame rearrangements, and the resulting probabilities were checked against IGoR. Hypergeometric tests were used in a later analysis to score TCR-TCR, TCR-HLA and TCR-CMV co-occurrence, with a repertoire-size bias correction applied to the TCR pairs. To estimate false discovery rates, a later analysis permuted the HLA or CMV assignments 20 times. In a later analysis, co-occurring TCRs were grouped using DBSCAN, and TCRdist sequence similarity was added for clustering within HLA-allele-positive subsets. Repertoires with fewer than 30,000 or more than 120,000 public chains were left out of co-occurrence clustering, as were five repertoires with anomalous nucleotide sharing. TCRdb took over this immuneACCESS table, retaining in-frame rearrangements with V and J assigned. Such tables are incomplete; in checked studies, under half of the missing clones stem from an unresolved V gene, and the remainder is unexplained. D and trimming come from the DNA, and the V and J calls and clone size come from that table. The sample profile shows over 150,000 clones; roughly 80% of them were found once. The ten most abundant clones make up over 1.1% of the sample.

The cohort comprised around 690 healthy bone marrow donors. At the time of sampling, all cohort members were nominally healthy, though unrecorded immune exposures were likely present. The donor tested CMV seronegative, placing the donor among the roughly 340 seronegative members of the cohort. A peripheral blood sample was provided by each donor, and peripheral blood mononuclear cells were used for TCR beta sequencing. Genomic DNA extraction from the blood cell samples was performed with the Qiagen DNeasy Blood Extraction Kit. Recombination joined TRBV6-6 with TRBJ1-1; possibly the D gene is TRBD1, per 6 matching bases. Sequencing was performed on PBMCs. The sequence was collected from a man aged 18 to 30 in good health and CMV-seronegative. The nucleotides read TGTGCCAGCAGCCCACAGGGGAACACTGAAGCTTTCTTT. This encodes CASSPQGNTEAFF.